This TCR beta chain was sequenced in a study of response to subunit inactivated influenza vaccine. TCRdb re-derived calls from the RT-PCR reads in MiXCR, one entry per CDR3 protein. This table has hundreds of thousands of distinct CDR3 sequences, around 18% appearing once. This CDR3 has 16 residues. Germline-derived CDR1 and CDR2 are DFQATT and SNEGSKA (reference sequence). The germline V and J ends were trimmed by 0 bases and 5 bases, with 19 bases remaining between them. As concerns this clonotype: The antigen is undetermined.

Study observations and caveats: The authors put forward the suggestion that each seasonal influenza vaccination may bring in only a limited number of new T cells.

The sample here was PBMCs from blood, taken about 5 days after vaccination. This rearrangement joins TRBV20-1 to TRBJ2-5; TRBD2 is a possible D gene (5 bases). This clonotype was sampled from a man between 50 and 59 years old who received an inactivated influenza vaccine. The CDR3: CSARDLLAKNGETQYF. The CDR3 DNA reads TGCAGTGCTAGAGATCTCTTAGCGAAAAATGGGGAGACCCAGTACTTC.